A single TCR beta chain is shown here with its context. The antigen is undetermined. There are 14 residues in the CDR3. Trimming shortened V by 3 bases and J by 9 bases, and 12 bases separated the two germline ends. Germline loops: CDR1 LNHNV, CDR2 YYDKDF (reference sequence). The source of the sample is a study of T cells in Graves' hyperthyroidism and ophthalmopathy. Amplification of TCR beta CDR3 regions used RNA as the template. The HTBI primer set served for first-round RT-PCR of the TCR CDR3. A single record per CDR3 protein comes from TCRdb applying MiXCR to the multiplex PCR reads. The repertoire holds 550,000 to 600,000 distinct CDR3 sequences, with more than 45% as singletons. Study conclusions and caveats: Blood also carried most thyroid clonotypes expanded above 0.001.

The rearrangement links TRBV15 to TRBJ1-6, with no clear D. Sequenced material: peripheral blood or thyroid tissue (not recorded which). This receptor was obtained from an adult woman with Graves' disease, either hyperthyroidism or ophthalmopathy (not recorded which). This chain's CDR3 is CATSSRAGGSPLHF. In DNA, the CDR3 is TGTGCCACCAGCAGTCGAGCGGGAGGTTCACCCCTCCACTTT.